This T cell receptor beta chain was sequenced for a study of lymphopenia after photon versus proton radiotherapy. The study, taken as a whole, reports: Proton therapy kept repertoires fairly stable, unlike photons, which gained effector/memory cells. Only patients who died were analyzed for survival; proton advantage is unproven. After lymphocyte nadir, photon-treated repertoires showed oligoclonal expansion, especially CD8+ Temra.

Germline CDR1 and CDR2: MDHEN and SYDVKM. The CDR3 contains 14 residues. V lost 7 bases, J lost 1 base, and 2 bases stayed unmatched. The table lists this clone with a count of one. Its cognate antigen is unknown. Assay: immunoSEQ multiplex PCR; the TCRdb copy retains only in-frame clones and omits some. The table records tens of thousands of clones, approximately 90% of them present only once. The chain uses TRBV28 and TRBJ2-1; 9 bases map to TRBD2. This specimen was peripheral blood, taken from a patient treated with photon-based radiotherapy. The receptor's source is a woman in her 70s with pancreatic cancer. CDR3 region: CASTLAGSYNEQFF. The DNA for the CDR3 is TGTGCCAGCACCCTAGCGGGATCCTACAATGAGCAGTTCTTC.